This TCR beta chain was found in a study of PD-1 blockade in classical Hodgkin lymphoma. Overall study results and limits: Individuals initiating nivolumab under 1 year after ASCT were excluded. The drivers behind the repertoire differences, possibly disease activity or prior therapy, remain undefined.

The data were produced by immunoSEQ multiplex PCR, yet TCRdb's version contains in-frame clones alone and is incomplete. Counted here are about 24,000 clones, about 80% occurring once; the ten biggest clones make up around 7%. Trimming cost V 3 bases and J 6 bases, with 19 bases left between them. Germline CDR1 is MNHEY and CDR2 is SMNVEV (reference sequence). CDR3 length equals 16 residues. All patients experienced relapse after autologous stem cell transplantation, and brentuximab vedotin exposure was variable. On this clone itself: Its antigen is not identified.

The chain is built from TRBV27 and TRBJ2-3, with D perhaps TRBD1 (6 bases). This receptor was obtained from a human donor with classical Hodgkin lymphoma. Here the sequenced sample was peripheral blood mononuclear cells (PBMCs), taken at baseline. The CDR3 coding sequence is TGTGCCAGCAGTTTCCGCCTTGCCCACAGGGTTGATACGCAGTATTTT. The encoded protein is CASSFRLAHRVDTQYF.